Each of the 3 T cell receptor beta chains below was sequenced from the same sample in a study of T cell clonality in common variable immunodeficiency. Repertoires were generated with immunoSEQ multiplex PCR, while TCRdb's copy carries only in-frame clones and drops some. The sample has 30,000 to 45,000 clones, none seen only once. Sequenced: peripheral blood mononuclear cells. These receptors all come from a person aged 18 to 70 in good health.

This clone appeared many times. The read is 3 residues too short to cover the CDR3 end, so that end is filled in from the germline J gene. This chain uses TRBV20-1 with TRBJ2-7; the D is unclear. CDR3 length: 13 residues. Trimming removed 0 bases at V and 1 base at J, with 7 bases between. The V gene's germline CDR1 is DFQATT and CDR2 SNEGSKA (reference sequence). The CDR3 DNA, read in part, is TGCAGTGCTAGAGATGCGGATTCCTACGAG. Protein sequence: CSARDADSYE. The full CDR3 protein is CSARDADSYEQYF.

This clone was seen only a few times. The CDR3 end lies 3 residues beyond the end of the read and is filled in from the germline J gene. The rearrangement links TRBV7-9 to TRBJ2-7; 8 bases fit TRBD2. The CDR3 extends over 15 amino acids. J was trimmed by 5 bases and V by 2 bases; bases with no gene match: 8. The germline V gene has CDR1 SEHNR and CDR2 FQNEAQ (reference sequence). CDR3 DNA, as far as it was read: TGTGCCAGCAGCTTACCCCGTGGGACTAGTGACGAG. Its translation: CASSLPRGTSDE. From start to end, the CDR3 is CASSLPRGTSDEQYF.

This clone was observed many times. CDR3 amino acids: CAISENRVAGGYTF. Partial CDR3 DNA: TGTGCCATCAGTGAGAATCGGGTCGCCGGCGGC. The rearrangement uses TRBV10-3 and TRBJ1-2; no clear D gene. From the germline J gene comes the end of the CDR3, since the read stops 3 residues before it. CDR1 and CDR2 from the germline V gene are ENHRY and SYGVKD. The CDR3 covers 14 residues.